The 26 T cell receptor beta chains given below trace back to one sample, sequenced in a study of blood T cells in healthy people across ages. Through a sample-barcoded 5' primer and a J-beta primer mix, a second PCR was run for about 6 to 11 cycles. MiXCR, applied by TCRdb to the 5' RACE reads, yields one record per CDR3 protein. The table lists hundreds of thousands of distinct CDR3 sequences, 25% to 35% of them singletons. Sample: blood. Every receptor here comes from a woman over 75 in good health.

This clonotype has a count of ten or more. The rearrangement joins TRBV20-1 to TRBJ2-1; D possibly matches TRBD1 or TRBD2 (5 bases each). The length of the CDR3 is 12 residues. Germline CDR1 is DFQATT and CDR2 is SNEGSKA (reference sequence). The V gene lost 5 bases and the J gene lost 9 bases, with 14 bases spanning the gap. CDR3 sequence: CSAHGTVSEQFF. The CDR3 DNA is TGCAGTGCTCACGGGACGGTGAGTGAGCAGTTCTTC.

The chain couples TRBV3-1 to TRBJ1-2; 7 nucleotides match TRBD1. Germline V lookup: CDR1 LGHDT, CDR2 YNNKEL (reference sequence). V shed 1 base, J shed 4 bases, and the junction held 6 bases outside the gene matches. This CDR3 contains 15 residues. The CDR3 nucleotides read TGTGCCAGCAGCCAAGTGGTAGGGGGCGTCTATGGCTACACCTTC. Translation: CASSQVVGGVYGYTF.

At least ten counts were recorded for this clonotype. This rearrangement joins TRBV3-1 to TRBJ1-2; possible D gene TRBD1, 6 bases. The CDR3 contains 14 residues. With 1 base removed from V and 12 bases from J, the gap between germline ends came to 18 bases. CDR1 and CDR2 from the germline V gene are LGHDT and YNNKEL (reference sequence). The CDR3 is CASSQGNRASSNTF. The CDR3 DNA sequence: TGTGCCAGCAGCCAAGGGAACAGGGCCTCTTCCAACACCTTC.

The CDR3 here is CSAGRGTGGRGEQYF. The CDR3 nucleotides read TGCAGCGCTGGGCGGGGGACAGGGGGTCGCGGTGAGCAGTACTTC. V and J are TRBV29-1 and TRBJ2-7; 11 nucleotides match TRBD1. With 7 bases clipped from V and 7 bases from J, the junction kept 15 bases outside the gene matches. This CDR3 comprises 15 residues. Germline assignment: CDR1 SQVTM and CDR2 ANQGSEA.

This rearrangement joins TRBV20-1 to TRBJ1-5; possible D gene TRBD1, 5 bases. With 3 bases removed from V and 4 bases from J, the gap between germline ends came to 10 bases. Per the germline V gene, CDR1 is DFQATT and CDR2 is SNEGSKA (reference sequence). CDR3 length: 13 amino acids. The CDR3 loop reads CSASFTGNQPQHF. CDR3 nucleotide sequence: TGCAGTGCTAGCTTCACAGGAAATCAGCCCCAGCATTTT.

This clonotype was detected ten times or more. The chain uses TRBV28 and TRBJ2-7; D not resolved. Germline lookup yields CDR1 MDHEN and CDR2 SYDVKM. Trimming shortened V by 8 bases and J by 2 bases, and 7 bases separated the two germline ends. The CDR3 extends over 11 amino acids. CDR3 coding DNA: TGTGCCAGCGGTTGGACCTACGAGCAGTACTTC. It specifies CASGWTYEQYF.

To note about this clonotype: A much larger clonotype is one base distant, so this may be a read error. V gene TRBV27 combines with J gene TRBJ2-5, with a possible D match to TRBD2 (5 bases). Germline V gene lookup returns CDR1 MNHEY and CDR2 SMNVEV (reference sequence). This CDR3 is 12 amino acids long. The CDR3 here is CASREELETHYF. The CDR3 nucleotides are TGTGCCAGCAGGGAGGAGTTAGAGACCCACTACTTC.

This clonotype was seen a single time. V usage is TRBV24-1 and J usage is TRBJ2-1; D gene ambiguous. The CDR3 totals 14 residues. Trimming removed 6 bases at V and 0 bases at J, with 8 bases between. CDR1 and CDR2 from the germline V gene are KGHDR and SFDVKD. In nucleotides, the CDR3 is TGTGCCACCAGTCCTGGCGGCTCCTACAATGAGCAGTTCTTC. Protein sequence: CATSPGGSYNEQFF.

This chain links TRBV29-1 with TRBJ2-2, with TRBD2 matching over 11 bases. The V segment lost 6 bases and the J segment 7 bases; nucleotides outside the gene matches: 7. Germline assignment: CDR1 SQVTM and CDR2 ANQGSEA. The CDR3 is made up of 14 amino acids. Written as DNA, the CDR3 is TGCAGCGTCGATAGCGGGGGGGCCCTCGGGGAGCTGTTTTTT. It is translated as CSVDSGGALGELFF.

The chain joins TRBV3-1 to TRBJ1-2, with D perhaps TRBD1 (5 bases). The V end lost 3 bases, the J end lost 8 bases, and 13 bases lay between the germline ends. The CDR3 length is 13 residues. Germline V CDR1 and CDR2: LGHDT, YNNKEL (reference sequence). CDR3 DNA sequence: TGTGCCAGCAGCCACGGGCAGGGACTGGGCTACACCTTC. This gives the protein CASSHGQGLGYTF. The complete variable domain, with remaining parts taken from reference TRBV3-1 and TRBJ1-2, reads DTAVSQTPKYLVTQMGNDKSIKCEQNLGHDTMYWYKQDSKKFLKIMFSYNNKELIINETVPNRFSPKSPDKAHLNLHINSLELGDSAVYFCASSHGQGLGYTFGSGTRLTVV.

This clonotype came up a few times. As DNA, the CDR3 is TGTGCCAGCAGTTTCGGGGGAACGAACACTGAAGCTTTCTTT. Translating it yields CASSFGGTNTEAFF. V gene TRBV27 combines with J gene TRBJ1-1; D is possibly TRBD1 (5 bases). The germline gives CDR1 MNHEY, CDR2 SMNVEV (reference sequence). Trimming left V 3 bases short and J 1 base short, with 9 bases between. The CDR3 loop spans 14 amino acids.

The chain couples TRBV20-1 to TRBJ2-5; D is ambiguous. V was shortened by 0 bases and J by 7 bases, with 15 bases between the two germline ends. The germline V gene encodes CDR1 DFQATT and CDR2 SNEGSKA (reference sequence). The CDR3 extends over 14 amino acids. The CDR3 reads CSARDGPGRPTQYF. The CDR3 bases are TGCAGTGCTAGAGATGGGCCCGGCCGCCCGACCCAGTACTTC.

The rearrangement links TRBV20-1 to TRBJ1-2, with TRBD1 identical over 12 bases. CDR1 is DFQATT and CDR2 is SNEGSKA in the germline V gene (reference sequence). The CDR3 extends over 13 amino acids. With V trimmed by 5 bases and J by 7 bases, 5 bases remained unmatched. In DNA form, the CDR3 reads TGCAGTGCTGAGGGACAGGGGGCTTTTGGCTACACCTTC. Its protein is CSAEGQGAFGYTF.

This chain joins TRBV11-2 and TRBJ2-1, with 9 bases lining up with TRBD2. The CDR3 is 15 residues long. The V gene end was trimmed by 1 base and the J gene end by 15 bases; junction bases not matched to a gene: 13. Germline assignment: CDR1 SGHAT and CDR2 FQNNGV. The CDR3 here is CASSLVAGGQGERFF. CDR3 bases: TGTGCCAGCAGCTTAGTCGCGGGGGGGCAGGGGGAGAGGTTCTTC.

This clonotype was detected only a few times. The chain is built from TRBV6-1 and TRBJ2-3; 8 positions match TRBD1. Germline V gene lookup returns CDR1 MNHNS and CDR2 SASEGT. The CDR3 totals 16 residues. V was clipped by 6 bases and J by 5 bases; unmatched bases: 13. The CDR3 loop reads CASSQSHRGSGDTQYF. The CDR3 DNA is TGTGCCAGCAGCCAATCCCACAGGGGGAGTGGAGATACGCAGTATTTT.

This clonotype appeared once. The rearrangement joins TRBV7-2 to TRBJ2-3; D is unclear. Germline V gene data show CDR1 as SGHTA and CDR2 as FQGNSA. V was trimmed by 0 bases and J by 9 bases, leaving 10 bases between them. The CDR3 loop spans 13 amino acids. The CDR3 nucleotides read TGTGCCAGCAGCTTAGCGATTGAGCAGACGCAGTATTTT. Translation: CASSLAIEQTQYF.

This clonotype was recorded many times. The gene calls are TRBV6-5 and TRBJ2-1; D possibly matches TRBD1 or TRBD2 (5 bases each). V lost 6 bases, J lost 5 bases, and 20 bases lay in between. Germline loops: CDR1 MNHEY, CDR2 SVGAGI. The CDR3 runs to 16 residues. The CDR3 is CASRTRGVSLHNEQFF. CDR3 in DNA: TGTGCCAGCAGGACTCGAGGGGTTTCACTACACAATGAGCAGTTCTTC.

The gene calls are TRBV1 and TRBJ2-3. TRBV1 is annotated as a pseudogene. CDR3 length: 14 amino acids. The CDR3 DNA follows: TGCACCAGCAGCCAAGGTTGGACCACAGATACGCAGTATTTT. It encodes CTSSQGWTTDTQYF.

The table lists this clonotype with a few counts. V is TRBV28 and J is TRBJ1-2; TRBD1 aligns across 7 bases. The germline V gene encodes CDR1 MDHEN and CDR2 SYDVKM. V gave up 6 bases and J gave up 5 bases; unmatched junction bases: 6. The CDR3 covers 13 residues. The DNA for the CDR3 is TGTGCCAGCAGCGCAGGGGGGGAGTATGGCTACACCTTC. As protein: CASSAGGEYGYTF.

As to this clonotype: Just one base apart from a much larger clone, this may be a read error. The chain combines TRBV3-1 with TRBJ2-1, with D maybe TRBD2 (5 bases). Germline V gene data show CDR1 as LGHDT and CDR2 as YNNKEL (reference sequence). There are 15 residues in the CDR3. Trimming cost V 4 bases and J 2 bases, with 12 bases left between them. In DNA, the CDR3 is TGTGCCAGCAGCCCCGTCCAGCGGCCCTACAATGAGCAGTTCTTC. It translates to CASSPVQRPYNEQFF.

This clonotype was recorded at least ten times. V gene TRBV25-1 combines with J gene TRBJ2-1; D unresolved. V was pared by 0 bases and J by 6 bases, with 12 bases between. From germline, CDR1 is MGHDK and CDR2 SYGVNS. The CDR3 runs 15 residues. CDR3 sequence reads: CASSEYFRRSNEQFF. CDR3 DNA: TGTGCCAGCAGTGAATACTTCCGGCGCTCCAATGAGCAGTTCTTC.

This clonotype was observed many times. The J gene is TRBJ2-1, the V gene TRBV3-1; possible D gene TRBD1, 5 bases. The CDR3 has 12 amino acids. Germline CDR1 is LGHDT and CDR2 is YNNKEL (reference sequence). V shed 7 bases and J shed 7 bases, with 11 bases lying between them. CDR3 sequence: CASTSNRNEQFF. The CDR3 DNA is TGTGCCAGCACAAGCAACAGGAATGAGCAGTTCTTC.

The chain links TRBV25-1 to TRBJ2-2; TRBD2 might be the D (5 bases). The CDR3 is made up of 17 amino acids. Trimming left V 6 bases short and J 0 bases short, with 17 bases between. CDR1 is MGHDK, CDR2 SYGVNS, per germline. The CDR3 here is CASSLRTSGTNTGELFF. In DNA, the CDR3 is TGTGCCAGCAGCCTCCGGACGAGCGGTACGAACACCGGGGAGCTGTTTTTT.

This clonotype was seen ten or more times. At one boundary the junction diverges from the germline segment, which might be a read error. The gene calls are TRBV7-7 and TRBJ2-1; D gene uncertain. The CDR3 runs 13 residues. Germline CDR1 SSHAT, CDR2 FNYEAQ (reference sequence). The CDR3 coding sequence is TGTGCTAGCAGCTTAGATAGGTCGGGTGAGCAGTTCTTC. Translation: CASSLDRSGEQFF.

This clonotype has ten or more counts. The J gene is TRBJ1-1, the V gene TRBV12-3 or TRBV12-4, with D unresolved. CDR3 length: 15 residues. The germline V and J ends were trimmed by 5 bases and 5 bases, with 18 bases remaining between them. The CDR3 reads CASSMPGSLETEAFF. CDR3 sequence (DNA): TGTGCCAGCAGTATGCCTGGAAGCTTGGAAACTGAAGCTTTCTTT.

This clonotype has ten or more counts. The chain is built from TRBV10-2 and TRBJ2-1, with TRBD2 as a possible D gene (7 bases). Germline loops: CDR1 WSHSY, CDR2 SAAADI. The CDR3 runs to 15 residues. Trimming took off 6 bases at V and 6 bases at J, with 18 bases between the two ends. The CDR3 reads CASRGQGSGANEQFF. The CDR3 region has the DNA TGCGCCAGCAGGGGGCAGGGGAGCGGGGCCAATGAGCAGTTCTTC.